The sample holds a few counts of the clone carrying this T cell receptor beta chain. No antigen is known for it. CDR1 and CDR2 from the germline V gene are SNHLY and FYNNEI. This CDR3 contains 11 residues. J was trimmed by 10 bases and V by 6 bases; bases with no gene match: 5. The data originate from a study of tumor-infiltrating lymphocytes in localized non-small cell lung cancer. Study details: Some samples were collected after neoadjuvant chemotherapy; smokers, never-smokers and several histologies were included. Each patient gave resected tumor and non-adjacent uninvolved lung tissue.

The assay was immunoSEQ multiplex PCR, and TCRdb's table has in-frame clones only and misses some. Of about 16,000 clones listed, 40% to 45% are singletons. Whole-study findings and limits: T-cell fraction did not differ between immunotypes IM1 and IM2. Each assay used a separate piece of the same tissue.

The chain is built from TRBV2 and TRBJ1-1; 7 nucleotides match TRBD1. The TCR originated in a human donor with non-small cell lung cancer. The sequenced material came from lung tumor tissue. CDR3: CASRGQLVAFF. DNA of the CDR3: TGTGCCAGCAGGGGACAGTTGGTAGCTTTCTTT.